This T cell receptor (beta chain) appears in the sequencing data of a study of T-cell reconstitution after alpha-beta-depleted transplantation in children (dated by TCRdb to 2016 to 2017). About the full investigation: Using TCR repertoire profiling, the study quantitatively followed how T-cell immune reconstitution unfolded in children after TCRalphabeta/CD19-depleted allogeneic hematopoietic cell transplantation. The paper as a whole reports these results and caveats: In some patients, high TCRbeta diversity at day 60 was attributed to recipient T cells and intrathymic progenitors that had survived conditioning. The apparently early alphabetaT-cell count recovery about two months after transplant was reportedly dependent on only several hundred rapidly expanded clones derived from non-depleted graft cells. Over subsequent months, a decline in hyperexpanded clone frequencies was noted, and after one year, T-cell counts and TCRbeta diversity were mostly ascribed to newly produced T cells.

As for this clonotype: Its binding antigen is unknown. Base qualities are not at hand, and no much larger clone is one base apart.

The protocol used for the library was PCR. Sequencing relied on an Illumina HiSeq 2500. Molecular barcoding was employed in the preparation of TCR libraries, with unique molecular identifiers being used to normalize TCRbeta repertoire quantification. TCRdb reran the public reads through fastp at Q25 and MiXCR, keeping productive beta chains. Under each unique CDR3 protein, matching rows form one entry showing the most common genes and DNA. The sample table contains about 980,000 distinct CDR3 sequences; only one count was recorded for less than 30% of them. Of the sample, roughly 28% falls within the top ten clones. The CDR3 spans 14 residues, from the cysteine through the phenylalanine. The kept DNA is CDR3 alone, 42 bases in frame from the first base. V lost 2 bases and J lost 7 bases; the stretch between them is 12 bases long. This sample's treatment or condition label indicates: allogeneic hematopoietic cell transplantation with graft depleted of TCRalphabeta T cells and CD19 B cells. The children who served as transplant recipients had been given grafts of TCRalphabeta/CD19-depleted allogeneic hematopoietic cells.

Recombination connected TRBV12-3 or TRBV12-4 to TRBJ2-1; no D gene is confidently identified. The sample was PBMCs, mostly from graft donor cells, taken 360 days after TCRalphabeta/CD19-depleted stem cell transplant. The receptor was derived from a boy in the first two years of life who had a stem cell transplant for SCID, so the T cells may come from the graft donor. This receptor carries the CDR3 CASSLRVGRNEQFF. In nucleotide form, the sequence is TGTGCCAGCAGTTTAAGAGTGGGTAGGAATGAGCAGTTCTTC.